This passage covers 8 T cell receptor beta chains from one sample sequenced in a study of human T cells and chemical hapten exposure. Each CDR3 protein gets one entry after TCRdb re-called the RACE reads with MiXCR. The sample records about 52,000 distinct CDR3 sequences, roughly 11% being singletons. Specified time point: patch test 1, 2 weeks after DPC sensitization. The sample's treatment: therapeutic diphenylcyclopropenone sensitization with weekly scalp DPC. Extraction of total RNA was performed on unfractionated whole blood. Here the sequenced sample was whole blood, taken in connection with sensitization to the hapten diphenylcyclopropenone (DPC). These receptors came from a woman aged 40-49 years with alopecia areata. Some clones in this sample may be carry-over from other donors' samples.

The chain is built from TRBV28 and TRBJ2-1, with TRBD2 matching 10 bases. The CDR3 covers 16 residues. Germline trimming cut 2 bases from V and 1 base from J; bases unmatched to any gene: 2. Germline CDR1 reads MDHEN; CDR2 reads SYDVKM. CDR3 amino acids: CASSLPTSGSYNEQFF. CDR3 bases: TGTGCCAGCAGTTTACCGACTAGCGGGTCCTACAATGAGCAGTTCTTC.

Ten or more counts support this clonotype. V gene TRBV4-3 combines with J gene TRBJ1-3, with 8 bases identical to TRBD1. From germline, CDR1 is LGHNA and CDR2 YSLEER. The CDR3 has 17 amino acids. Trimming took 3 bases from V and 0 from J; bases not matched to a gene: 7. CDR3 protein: CASSQTQGAGSGNTIYF. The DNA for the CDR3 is TGCGCCAGCAGCCAGACCCAGGGGGCAGGCTCTGGAAACACCATATATTTT.

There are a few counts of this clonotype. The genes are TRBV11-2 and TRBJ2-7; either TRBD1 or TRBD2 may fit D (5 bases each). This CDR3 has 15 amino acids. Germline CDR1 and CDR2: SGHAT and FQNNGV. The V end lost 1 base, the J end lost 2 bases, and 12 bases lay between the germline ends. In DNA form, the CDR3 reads TGTGCCAGCAGCTTAGTTAGGGGACCAGCCTACGAGCAGTACTTC. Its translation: CASSLVRGPAYEQYF.

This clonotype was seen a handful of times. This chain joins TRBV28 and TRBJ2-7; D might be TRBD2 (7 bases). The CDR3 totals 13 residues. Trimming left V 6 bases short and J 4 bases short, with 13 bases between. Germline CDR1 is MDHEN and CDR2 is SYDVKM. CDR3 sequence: CASSPRGAYEQYF. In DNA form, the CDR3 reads TGTGCCAGCAGCCCCCGGGGGGCGTACGAGCAGTACTTC.

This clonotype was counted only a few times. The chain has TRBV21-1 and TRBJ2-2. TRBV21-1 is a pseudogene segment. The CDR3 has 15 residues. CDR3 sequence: CASSPSTGNTGELFF. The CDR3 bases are TGTGCCAGCAGCCCTTCGACTGGGAACACCGGGGAGCTGTTTTTT.

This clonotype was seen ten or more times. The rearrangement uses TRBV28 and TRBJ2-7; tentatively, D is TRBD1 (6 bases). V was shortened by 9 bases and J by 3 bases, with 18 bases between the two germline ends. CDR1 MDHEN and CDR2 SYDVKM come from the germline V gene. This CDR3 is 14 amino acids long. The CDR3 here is CASTGTPDHYEQYF. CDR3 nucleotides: TGTGCCAGTACCGGGACACCGGACCACTACGAGCAGTACTTC.

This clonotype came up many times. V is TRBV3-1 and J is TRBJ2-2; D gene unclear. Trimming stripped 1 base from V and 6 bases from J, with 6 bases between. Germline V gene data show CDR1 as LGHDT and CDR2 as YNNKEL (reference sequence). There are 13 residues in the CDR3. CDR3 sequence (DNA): TGTGCCAGCAGCCAAGCGGAGCCCGGGGAGCTGTTTTTT. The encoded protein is CASSQAEPGELFF.

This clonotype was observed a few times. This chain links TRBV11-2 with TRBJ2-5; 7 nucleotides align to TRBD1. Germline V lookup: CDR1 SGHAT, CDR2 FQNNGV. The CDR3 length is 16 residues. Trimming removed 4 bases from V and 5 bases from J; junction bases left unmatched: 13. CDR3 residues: CASSSRYRGPPETQYF. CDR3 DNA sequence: TGTGCCAGCAGCTCGAGGTACAGGGGTCCTCCCGAGACCCAGTACTTC.